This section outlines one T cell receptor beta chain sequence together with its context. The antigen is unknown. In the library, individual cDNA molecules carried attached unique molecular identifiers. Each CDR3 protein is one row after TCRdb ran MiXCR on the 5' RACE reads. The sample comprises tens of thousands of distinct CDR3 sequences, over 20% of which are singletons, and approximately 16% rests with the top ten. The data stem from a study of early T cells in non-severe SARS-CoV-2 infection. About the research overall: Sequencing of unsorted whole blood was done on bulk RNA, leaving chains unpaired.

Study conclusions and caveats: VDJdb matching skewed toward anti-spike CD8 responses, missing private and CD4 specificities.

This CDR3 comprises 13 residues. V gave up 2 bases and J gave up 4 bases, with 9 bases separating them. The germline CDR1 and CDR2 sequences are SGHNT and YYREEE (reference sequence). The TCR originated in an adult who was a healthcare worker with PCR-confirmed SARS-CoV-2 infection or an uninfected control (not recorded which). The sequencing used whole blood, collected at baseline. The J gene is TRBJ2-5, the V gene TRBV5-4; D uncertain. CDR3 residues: CASSFEGRETQYF. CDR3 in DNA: TGTGCCAGCAGCTTCGAAGGGCGAGAGACCCAGTACTTC.